Listed below are T cell receptor beta chains from one sample, sequenced in a study of blood T cell repertoires in COVID-19. The protocol was immunoSEQ multiplex PCR, while the TCRdb copy is restricted to in-frame clones and leaves out a portion. Here the sample spans some 300,000 clones, 85% to 90% being singletons. The sample consisted of PBMCs or T cells enriched from blood (not recorded which). Every receptor here comes from a woman aged 45 to 65 who had been exposed to COVID-19. CDR3s include the opening cysteine and the closing phenylalanine or tryptophan. A D gene is named only where the DNA matches it firmly. Not all rows give a size; the values are once, few, many and, for expanded clones, a class.

v_call	d_call	j_call	clone_size	cdr3_aa	cdr3_nt
TRBV19	-	TRBJ1-2	-	CASSTRTASNYGYTF	TGTGCCAGTAGTACCAGGACAGCTTCTAACTATGGCTACACCTTC
TRBV19	TRBD1	TRBJ1-4	-	CASSDTGAVLGKLFF	TGTGCCAGTAGCGATACAGGGGCGGTATTGGGAAAACTGTTTTTT
TRBV4-1	TRBD1	TRBJ1-5	-	CASSQGSGQGQQPQHF	TGCGCCAGCAGCCAAGGGTCCGGACAGGGTCAGCAGCCCCAGCATTTT
TRBV28	TRBD2	TRBJ2-7	-	CASSFSASGGAYEQYF	TGTGCCAGCAGTTTTAGTGCTAGCGGGGGGGCCTACGAGCAGTACTTC
TRBV28	TRBD2	TRBJ2-3	few	CASRESGGTTDTQYF	TGTGCCAGCAGGGAAAGCGGGGGGACCACAGATACGCAGTATTTT
TRBV3-1/TRBV3-2	-	TRBJ1-1	-	CASSLLQGNTEAFF	TGTGCCAGCAGCCTCTTACAGGGAAACACTGAAGCTTTCTTT
TRBV15	-	TRBJ2-2	-	CATSRDLNTGELFF	TGTGCCACCAGCAGAGACCTGAACACCGGGGAGCTGTTTTTT
TRBV21-1	-	TRBJ2-1	-	CASSKGGKQGDEQFF	TGTGCCAGCAGCAAAGGAGGCAAACAAGGGGATGAGCAGTTCTTC
TRBV6-5	-	TRBJ1-1	-	CASSNGYTEAFF	TGTGCCAGCAGCAACGGGTACACTGAAGCTTTCTTT
TRBV28	-	TRBJ1-2	once	CASSGERGLYGYTF	TGTGCCAGCAGTGGGGAAAGAGGGCTATATGGCTACACCTTC
TRBV28	-	TRBJ2-5	-	CASRNGPQQETQYF	TGTGCCAGCAGGAATGGCCCGCAACAAGAGACCCAGTACTTC
TRBV7-2	TRBD1	TRBJ2-7	-	CASSFDRESYEQYF	TGTGCCAGCAGCTTCGACAGGGAAAGCTACGAGCAGTACTTC
TRBV5-4	TRBD1	TRBJ1-2	-	CASSPLGQEVYGYTF	TGTGCCAGCAGCCCACTGGGACAGGAGGTCTATGGCTACACCTTC
TRBV3-1/TRBV3-2	-	TRBJ1-3	-	CASSQEFLGNTIYF	TGTGCCAGCAGCCAGGAGTTCTTGGGAAACACCATATATTTT
TRBV5-1	-	TRBJ2-5	-	CASSSGWQGGGETQYF	TGCGCCAGCAGCTCCGGCTGGCAAGGGGGGGGAGAGACCCAGTACTTC
TRBV11-2	TRBD1	TRBJ1-5	once	CASSGRRTGQGLNQPQHF	TGTGCCAGCAGCGGGAGGCGGACCGGACAGGGCCTCAATCAGCCCCAGCATTTT
TRBV25-1	-	TRBJ1-3	-	CASSEYGAGRAGNTIYF	TGTGCCAGCAGTGAATATGGCGCAGGGAGGGCTGGAAACACCATATATTTT
TRBV30	-	TRBJ1-2	-	CAWSVVGGYTF	TGTGCCTGGAGTGTAGTCGGTGGCTACACCTTC
TRBV30	TRBD1	TRBJ1-3	-	CAWARTGGNTIYF	TGTGCCTGGGCCCGGACAGGAGGAAACACCATATATTTT
TRBV19	-	TRBJ2-3	-	CASSIDSAKRADTQYF	TGTGCCAGTAGTATAGATTCGGCCAAACGGGCAGATACGCAGTATTTT
TRBV19	-	TRBJ2-2	-	CASQTGATGELFF	TGTGCCAGCCAGACAGGTGCCACCGGGGAGCTGTTTTTT
TRBV6-4	-	TRBJ1-6	-	CASSEVENSPLHF	TGTGCCAGCAGTGAAGTCGAGAATTCACCCCTCCACTTT
TRBV13	-	TRBJ2-5	-	CASSTRTGRETQYF	TGTGCCAGCAGCACTCGAACGGGGAGAGAGACCCAGTACTTC
TRBV5-1	-	TRBJ1-2	-	CASSLGGQQGGYTF	TGCGCCAGCAGCTTGGGGGGCCAGCAAGGTGGCTACACCTTC
TRBV2	TRBD1	TRBJ1-2	-	CASSRDRGRWGYTF	TGTGCCAGCAGTCGGGACAGGGGGCGGTGGGGCTACACCTTC
TRBV10-2	TRBD2	TRBJ2-5	-	CASSESGLAGAFQETQYF	TGCGCCAGCAGTGAGTCCGGGCTAGCGGGGGCTTTCCAAGAGACCCAGTACTTC